Below are 9 T cell receptor beta chains sequenced from a single sample in a study of TIL therapy for anti-PD-1-resistant metastatic lung cancer. Time point: pre-treatment sample, taken before nivolumab and TIL therapy. Sequencing used immunoSEQ v3. The repertoire was sequenced with immunoSEQ multiplex PCR; TCRdb's copy has only in-frame clones and lacks some. The sample lists 55,000 to 70,000 clones; over 75% were seen once. Material: blood, obtained at baseline. Receptors were obtained from a person between 25 and 80 years old with non-small cell lung cancer.

This chain uses TRBV10-1 with TRBJ2-2; D remains ambiguous. The CDR3 contains 15 residues. V lost 0 bases and J lost 5, with 10 bases in between. The germline CDR1 and CDR2 sequences are WNHNN and SYGVQD (reference sequence). Written as DNA, the CDR3 is TGCGCCAGCAGTGAGTCAGAGGATTGGACCGGGGAGCTGTTTTTT. The encoded protein is CASSESEDWTGELFF.

The rearrangement uses TRBV5-1 and TRBJ2-1, with 13 bases aligning to TRBD2. The CDR3 runs to 15 residues. The germline V gene has CDR1 SGHRS and CDR2 YFSETQ. V was pared by 2 bases and J by 8 bases, with 4 bases of the junction left unmatched. This CDR3 reads CASSFGLAGVDEQFF. CDR3 DNA sequence: TGCGCCAGCAGCTTCGGACTAGCGGGAGTGGATGAGCAGTTCTTC.

The V gene is TRBV28, the J gene TRBJ1-5; a possible D gene is TRBD1 (5 bases). Per the germline V gene, CDR1 is MDHEN and CDR2 is SYDVKM. Between the trimmed V and J ends, which lost 6 bases and 0 bases, there was a span of 12 bases. The CDR3 spans 15 residues. The CDR3 sequence is CASRLQVHSNQPQHF. The CDR3 DNA follows: TGTGCCAGCAGACTACAGGTTCATAGCAATCAGCCCCAGCATTTT.

The chain combines TRBV14 with TRBJ2-1; TRBD2 matches at 10 bases. Losses at the gene ends were 5 bases for V and 6 bases for J; bases not matched to a gene: 10. The CDR3 extends over 16 amino acids. Germline CDR1 SGHDN, CDR2 FVKESK. This CDR3 is CASSYPAGGRGNEQFF. CDR3 bases: TGTGCCAGCAGCTACCCAGCGGGAGGGCGGGGCAATGAGCAGTTCTTC. The whole variable domain, remainder taken from reference TRBV14 and TRBJ2-1, is EAGVTQFPSHSVIEKGQTVTLRCDPISGHDNLYWYRRVMGKEIKFLLHFVKESKQDESGMPNNRFLAERTGGTYSTLKVQPAELEDSGVYFCASSYPAGGRGNEQFFGPGTRLTVL.

The chain is built from TRBV5-4 and TRBJ1-6, with 7 bases lining up with TRBD1. Germline V gene sequence: CDR1 SGHNT, CDR2 YYREEE (reference sequence). CDR3 length: 16 residues. The junction had 8 bases not matched to a gene; V was cut back by 4 bases and J by 4 bases. CDR3 protein: CASSIDVGQYNSPLHF. The CDR3 DNA sequence: TGTGCCAGCAGCATTGACGTGGGACAGTATAATTCACCCCTCCACTTT.

The V call is TRBV4-1, the J call TRBJ2-1, with D possibly TRBD1 on 6 matching bases. The V and J ends lost 4 bases and 0 bases respectively, with 16 bases between them. The CDR3 contains 17 residues. Per germline, CDR1 MGHRA and CDR2 YSYEKL. The chain's CDR3 is CASSPGAAASSYNEQFF. CDR3 nucleotide sequence: TGCGCCAGCAGCCCAGGGGCAGCGGCTAGCTCCTACAATGAGCAGTTCTTC.

CDR3 residues: CSVRENYYEQYF. DNA for the CDR3: TGCAGCGTTCGGGAGAATTACTACGAGCAGTACTTC. The chain has TRBV29-1 and TRBJ2-7, with D perhaps TRBD2 (6 bases). CDR3 length: 12 amino acids. Germline V gives CDR1 SQVTM, CDR2 ANQGSEA. The V gene lost 5 bases and the J gene lost 3 bases, with 11 bases spanning the gap.

The chain employs TRBV6-5 and TRBJ1-3; no clear D. This CDR3 spans 15 amino acids. The V gene lost 4 bases and the J gene lost 5 bases, with 15 bases spanning the gap. The germline CDR1 and CDR2 sequences are MNHEY and SVGAGI. The DNA of the CDR3 is TGTGCCAGCAGTTCCCAGCCGGACCTGAGAAACACCATATATTTT. Translating it yields CASSSQPDLRNTIYF.

This clone showed up just once. The J gene is TRBJ2-5, the V gene TRBV30; D is unresolved. The ends were cut back, 4 bases at V and 5 bases at J, with 17 bases in the middle. The CDR3 has 14 amino acids. Looked up from germline, CDR1 is GTSNPN and CDR2 is SVGIG (reference sequence). This chain's CDR3 is CAWKETSTGETQYF. The CDR3 DNA sequence: TGTGCCTGGAAGGAGACGTCCACTGGGGAGACCCAGTACTTC.